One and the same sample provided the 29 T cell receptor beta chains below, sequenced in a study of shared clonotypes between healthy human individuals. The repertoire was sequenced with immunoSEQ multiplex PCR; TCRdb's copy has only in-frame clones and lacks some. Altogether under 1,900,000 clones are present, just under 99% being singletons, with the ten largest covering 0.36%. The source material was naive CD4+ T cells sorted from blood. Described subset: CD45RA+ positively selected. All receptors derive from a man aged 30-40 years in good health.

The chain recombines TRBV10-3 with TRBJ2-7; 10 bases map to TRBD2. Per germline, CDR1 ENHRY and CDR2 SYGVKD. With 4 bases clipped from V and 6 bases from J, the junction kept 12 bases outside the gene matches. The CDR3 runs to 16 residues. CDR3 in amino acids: CAISVLPGGLASEQYF. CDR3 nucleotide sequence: TGTGCCATCAGTGTCCTGCCGGGGGGACTAGCGTCCGAGCAGTACTTC.

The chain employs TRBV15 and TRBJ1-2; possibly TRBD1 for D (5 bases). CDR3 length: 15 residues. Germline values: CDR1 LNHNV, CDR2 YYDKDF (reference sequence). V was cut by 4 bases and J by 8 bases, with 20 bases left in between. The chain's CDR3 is CATSMSRERSKGYTF. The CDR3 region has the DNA TGTGCCACCAGCATGAGCAGGGAACGGTCCAAAGGCTACACCTTC.

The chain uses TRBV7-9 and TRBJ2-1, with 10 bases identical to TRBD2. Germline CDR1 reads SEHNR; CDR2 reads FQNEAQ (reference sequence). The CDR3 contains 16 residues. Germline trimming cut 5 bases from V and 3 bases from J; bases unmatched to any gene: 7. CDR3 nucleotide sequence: TGTGCCAGCAGCCCAAAACGACTAGCGGGCTACAATGAGCAGTTCTTC. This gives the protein CASSPKRLAGYNEQFF.

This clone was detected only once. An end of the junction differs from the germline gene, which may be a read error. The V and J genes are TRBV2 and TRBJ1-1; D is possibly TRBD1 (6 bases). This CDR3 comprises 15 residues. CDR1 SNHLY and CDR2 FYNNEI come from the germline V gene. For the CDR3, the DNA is TGTGCCAGCAGAGAAGGTCAGGGGCGGATTGCTGAAGCTTTCTTT. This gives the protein CASREGQGRIAEAFF.

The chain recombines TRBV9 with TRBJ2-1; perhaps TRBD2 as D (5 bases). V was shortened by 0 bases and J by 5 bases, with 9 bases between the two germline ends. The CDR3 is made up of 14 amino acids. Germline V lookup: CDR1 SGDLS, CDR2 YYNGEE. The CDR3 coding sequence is TGTGCCAGCAGCGTAGTCGGGGATGACAATGAGCAGTTCTTC. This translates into CASSVVGDDNEQFF.

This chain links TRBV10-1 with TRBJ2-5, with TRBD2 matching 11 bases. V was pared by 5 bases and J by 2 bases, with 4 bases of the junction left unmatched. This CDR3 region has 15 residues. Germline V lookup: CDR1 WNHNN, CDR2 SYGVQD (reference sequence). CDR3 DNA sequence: TGCGCCAGCAGTAAGACTAGCGGGACGCAAGAGACCCAGTACTTC. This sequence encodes CASSKTSGTQETQYF.

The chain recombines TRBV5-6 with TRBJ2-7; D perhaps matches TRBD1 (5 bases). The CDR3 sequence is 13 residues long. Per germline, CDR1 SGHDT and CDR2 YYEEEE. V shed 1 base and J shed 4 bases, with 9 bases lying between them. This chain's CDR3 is CASSLQGEYEQYF. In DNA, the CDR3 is TGTGCCAGCAGCTTGCAGGGCGAGTACGAGCAGTACTTC.

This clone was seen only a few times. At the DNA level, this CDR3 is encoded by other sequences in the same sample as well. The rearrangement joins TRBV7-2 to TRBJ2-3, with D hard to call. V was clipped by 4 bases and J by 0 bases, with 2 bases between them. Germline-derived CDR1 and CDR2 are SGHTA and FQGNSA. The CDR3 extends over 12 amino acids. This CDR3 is CASSWSTDTQYF. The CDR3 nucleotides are TGTGCCAGCAGCTGGAGCACAGATACGCAGTATTTT.

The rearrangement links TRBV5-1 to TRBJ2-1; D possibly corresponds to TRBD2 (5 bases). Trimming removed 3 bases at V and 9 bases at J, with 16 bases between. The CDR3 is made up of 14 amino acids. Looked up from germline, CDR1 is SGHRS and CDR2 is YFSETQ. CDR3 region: CASSSKDGNAEQFF. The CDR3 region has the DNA TGCGCCAGCAGCTCGAAAGACGGGAACGCTGAGCAGTTCTTC.

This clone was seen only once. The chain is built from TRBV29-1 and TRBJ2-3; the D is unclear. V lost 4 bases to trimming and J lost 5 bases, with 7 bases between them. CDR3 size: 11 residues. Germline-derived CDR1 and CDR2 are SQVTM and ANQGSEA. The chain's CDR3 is CSVGILDTQYF. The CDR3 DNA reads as TGCAGCGTTGGAATCCTAGATACGCAGTATTTT.

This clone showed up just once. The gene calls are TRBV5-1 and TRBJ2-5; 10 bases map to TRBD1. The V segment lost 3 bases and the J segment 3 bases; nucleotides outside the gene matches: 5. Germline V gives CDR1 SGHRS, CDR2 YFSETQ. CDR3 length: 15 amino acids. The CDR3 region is CASSSTGTGEETQYF. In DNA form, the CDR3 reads TGCGCCAGCAGCTCGACCGGGACAGGGGAAGAGACCCAGTACTTC.

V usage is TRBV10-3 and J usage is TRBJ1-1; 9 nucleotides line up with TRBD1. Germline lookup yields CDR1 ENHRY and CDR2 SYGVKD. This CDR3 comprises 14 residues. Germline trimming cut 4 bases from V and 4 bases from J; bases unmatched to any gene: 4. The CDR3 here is CAISGDRDGTEAFF. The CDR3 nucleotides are TGTGCCATCAGTGGGGACAGGGACGGCACTGAAGCTTTCTTT.

CDR3 DNA sequence: TGTGCCAGCAGTATGACAGGCGACTCCTACAATGAGCAGTTCTTC. Translating gives CASSMTGDSYNEQFF. J is TRBJ2-1 and V is TRBV27, with a possible D match to TRBD1 (6 bases). The CDR3 is 15 amino acids. Per germline, CDR1 MNHEY and CDR2 SMNVEV (reference sequence). The V gene lost 5 bases and the J gene lost 0 bases, with 11 bases spanning the gap.

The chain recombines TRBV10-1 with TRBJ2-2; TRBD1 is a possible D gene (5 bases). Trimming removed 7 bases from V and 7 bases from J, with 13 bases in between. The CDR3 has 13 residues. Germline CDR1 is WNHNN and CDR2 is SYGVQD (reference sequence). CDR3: CASKEGVFGELFF. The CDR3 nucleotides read TGCGCCAGCAAGGAAGGGGTATTCGGGGAGCTGTTTTTT.

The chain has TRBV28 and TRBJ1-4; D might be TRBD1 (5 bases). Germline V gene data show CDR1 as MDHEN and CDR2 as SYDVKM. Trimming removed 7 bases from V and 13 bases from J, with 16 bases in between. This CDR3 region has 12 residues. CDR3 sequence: CASTSNWGGLFF. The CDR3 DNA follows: TGTGCCAGCACCTCCAACTGGGGGGGACTGTTTTTT.

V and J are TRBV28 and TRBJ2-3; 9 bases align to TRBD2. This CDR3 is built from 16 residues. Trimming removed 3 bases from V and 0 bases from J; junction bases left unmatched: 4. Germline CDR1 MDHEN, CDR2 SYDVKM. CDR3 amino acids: CASSLPSGTSTDTQYF. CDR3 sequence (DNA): TGTGCCAGCAGTTTGCCTAGCGGGACTAGCACAGATACGCAGTATTTT.

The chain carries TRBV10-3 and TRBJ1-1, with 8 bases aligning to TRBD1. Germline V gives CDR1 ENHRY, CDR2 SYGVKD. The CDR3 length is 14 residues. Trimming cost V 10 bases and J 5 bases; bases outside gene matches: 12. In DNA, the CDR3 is TGTGCCACGACTTCAGGGACAGGCAATACTGAAGCTTTCTTT. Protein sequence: CATTSGTGNTEAFF.

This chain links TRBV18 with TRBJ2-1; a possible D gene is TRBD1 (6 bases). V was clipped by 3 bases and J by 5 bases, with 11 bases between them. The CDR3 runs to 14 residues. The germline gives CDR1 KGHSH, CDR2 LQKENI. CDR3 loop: CASSPGTNHNEQFF. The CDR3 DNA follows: TGTGCCAGCTCACCGGGGACAAACCACAATGAGCAGTTCTTC.

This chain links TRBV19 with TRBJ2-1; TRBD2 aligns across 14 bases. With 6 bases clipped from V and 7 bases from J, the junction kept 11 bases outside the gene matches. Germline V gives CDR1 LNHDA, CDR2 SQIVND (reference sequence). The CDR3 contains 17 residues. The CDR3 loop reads CASSNVYRTSGRNEQFF. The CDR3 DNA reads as TGTGCCAGTAGCAACGTCTATCGGACTAGCGGGAGGAATGAGCAGTTCTTC.

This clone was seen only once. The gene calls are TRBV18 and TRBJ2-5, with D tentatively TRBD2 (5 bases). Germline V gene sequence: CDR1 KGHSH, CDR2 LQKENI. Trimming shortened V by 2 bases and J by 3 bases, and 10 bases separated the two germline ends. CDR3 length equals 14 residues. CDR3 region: CASSPNRGKETQYF. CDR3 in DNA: TGTGCCAGCTCACCAAACAGAGGGAAAGAGACCCAGTACTTC.

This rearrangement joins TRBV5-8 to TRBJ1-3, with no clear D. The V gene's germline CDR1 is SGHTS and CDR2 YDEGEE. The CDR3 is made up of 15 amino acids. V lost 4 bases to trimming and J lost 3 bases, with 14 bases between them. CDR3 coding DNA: TGTGCCAGCAGCACCCAGCTGGCATTTGGAAACACCATATATTTT. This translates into CASSTQLAFGNTIYF.

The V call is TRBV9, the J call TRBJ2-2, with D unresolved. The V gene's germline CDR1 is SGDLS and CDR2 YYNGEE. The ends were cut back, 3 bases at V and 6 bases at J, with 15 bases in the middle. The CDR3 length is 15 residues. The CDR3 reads CASSAQVGVSGELFF. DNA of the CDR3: TGTGCCAGCAGCGCCCAAGTTGGGGTCTCCGGGGAGCTGTTTTTT.

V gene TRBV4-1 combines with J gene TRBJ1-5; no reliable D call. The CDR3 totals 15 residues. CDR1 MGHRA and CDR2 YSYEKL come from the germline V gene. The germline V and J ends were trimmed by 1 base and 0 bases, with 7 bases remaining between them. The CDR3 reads CASSQGTFSNQPQHF. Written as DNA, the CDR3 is TGCGCCAGCAGCCAAGGCACGTTTAGCAATCAGCCCCAGCATTTT.

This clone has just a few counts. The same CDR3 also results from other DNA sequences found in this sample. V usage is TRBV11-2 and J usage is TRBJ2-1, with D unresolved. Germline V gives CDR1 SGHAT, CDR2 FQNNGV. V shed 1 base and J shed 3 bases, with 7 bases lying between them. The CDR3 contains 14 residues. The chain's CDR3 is CASSLAGGYNEQFF. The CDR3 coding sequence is TGTGCCAGCAGCTTAGCCGGCGGCTACAATGAGCAGTTCTTC.

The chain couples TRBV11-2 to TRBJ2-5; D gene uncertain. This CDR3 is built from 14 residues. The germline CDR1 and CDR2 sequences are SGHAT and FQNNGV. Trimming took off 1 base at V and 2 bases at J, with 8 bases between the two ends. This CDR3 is CASSLAAPQETQYF. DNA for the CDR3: TGTGCCAGCAGCTTAGCGGCGCCTCAAGAGACCCAGTACTTC.

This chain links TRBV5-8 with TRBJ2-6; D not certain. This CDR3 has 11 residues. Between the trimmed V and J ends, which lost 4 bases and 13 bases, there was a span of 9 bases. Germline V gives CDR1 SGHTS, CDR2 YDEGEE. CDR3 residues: CASSRGLVLTF. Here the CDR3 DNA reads TGTGCCAGCAGCCGAGGATTAGTCCTGACTTTC.

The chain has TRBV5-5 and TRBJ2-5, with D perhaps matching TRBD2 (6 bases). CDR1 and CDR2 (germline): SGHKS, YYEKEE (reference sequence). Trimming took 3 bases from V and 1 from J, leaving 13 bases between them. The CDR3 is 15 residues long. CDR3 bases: TGTGCCAGCAGCTGGACCGGGACTTTCCAAGAGACCCAGTACTTC. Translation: CASSWTGTFQETQYF.

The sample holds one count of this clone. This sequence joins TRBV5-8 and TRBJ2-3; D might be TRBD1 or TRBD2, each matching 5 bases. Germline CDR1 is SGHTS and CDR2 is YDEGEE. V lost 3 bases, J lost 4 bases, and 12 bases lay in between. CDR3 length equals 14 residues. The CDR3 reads CASSWRGDPDTQYF. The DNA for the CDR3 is TGTGCCAGCAGCTGGCGTGGGGACCCAGATACGCAGTATTTT.

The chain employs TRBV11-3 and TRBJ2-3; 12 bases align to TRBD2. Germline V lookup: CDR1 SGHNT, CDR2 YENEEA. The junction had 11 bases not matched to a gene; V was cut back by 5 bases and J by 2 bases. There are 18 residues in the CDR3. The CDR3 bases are TGTGCCAGCAGCCCACTAGCGGGAGGCTCTCTGAACACAGATACGCAGTATTTT. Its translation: CASSPLAGGSLNTDTQYF.